Below are 18 T cell receptor beta chains sequenced from a single sample in a study of OX40 agonist ivuxolimab in advanced cancers. The assay was immunoSEQ multiplex PCR, and TCRdb's table has in-frame clones only and misses some. The table lists some 80,000 clones, 84% of them singletons. Sequencing was performed on CD4+ or CD8+ T cells sorted from blood, taken in a trial of the OX40 agonist ivuxolimab. The receptor set was obtained from an adult with an advanced solid tumor such as melanoma, head and neck, liver or kidney cancer.

The rearrangement uses TRBV4-3 and TRBJ1-1, with D hard to call. V lost 1 base, J lost 1 base, and 4 bases lay in between. CDR3 length: 13 amino acids. Germline lookup yields CDR1 LGHNA and CDR2 YSLEER. The CDR3 protein is CASSQGSNTEAFF. DNA for the CDR3: TGCGCCAGCAGCCAAGGGTCGAACACTGAAGCTTTCTTT.

This clone was detected only a few times. The chain is built from TRBV2 and TRBJ1-5; D possibly corresponds to TRBD1 (5 bases). The length of the CDR3 is 13 residues. Germline V gene sequence: CDR1 SNHLY, CDR2 FYNNEI. V was cut by 7 bases and J by 1 base, with 8 bases left in between. CDR3 nucleotide sequence: TGTGCCAGCAACTGGGGGAGCAATCAGCCCCAGCATTTT. This codes for CASNWGSNQPQHF.

The chain couples TRBV25-1 to TRBJ1-2; D ambiguous. The CDR3 consists of 13 residues. CDR1 is MGHDK and CDR2 is SYGVNS in the germline V gene. Trimming removed 6 bases at V and 5 bases at J, with 13 bases between. The DNA of the CDR3 is TGTGCCAGCAGCCTACGACCCCGGTATGGCTACACCTTC. It specifies CASSLRPRYGYTF.

This clone was picked up a small number of times. This chain joins TRBV5-1 and TRBJ2-3; 7 nucleotides align to TRBD1. Germline assignment: CDR1 SGHRS and CDR2 YFSETQ. V shed 0 bases and J 2 bases; nucleotides not matched to a gene: 3. The CDR3 sequence is 15 residues long. The CDR3 spells CASSLGDRNTDTQYF. CDR3 nucleotide sequence: TGCGCCAGCAGCTTGGGGGACAGAAACACAGATACGCAGTATTTT.

CDR3 amino acids: CASSYRIAGGNTGELFF. CDR3 in DNA: TGTGCCAGCAGCTACCGGATAGCGGGAGGGAACACCGGGGAGCTGTTTTTT. This chain uses TRBV7-9 with TRBJ2-2; the match to TRBD2 covers 10 bases. Per germline, CDR1 SEHNR and CDR2 FQNEAQ (reference sequence). The CDR3 spans 17 residues. V was pared by 4 bases and J by 1 base, with 6 bases of the junction left unmatched.

The rearrangement uses TRBV11-1 and TRBJ1-1, with D maybe TRBD1 (6 bases). The CDR3 loop spans 14 amino acids. Per the germline V gene, CDR1 is SGHAT and CDR2 is FQDESV (reference sequence). V shed 5 bases and J shed 5 bases, with 15 bases lying between them. The CDR3, as DNA: TGTGCCAGCAGCGAGCCCCAGGGGCGGACTGAAGCTTTCTTT. Translated, it gives CASSEPQGRTEAFF.

V is TRBV19 and J is TRBJ1-4, with D possibly matching TRBD1 (6 bases). This CDR3 region has 14 residues. Germline V gene lookup returns CDR1 LNHDA and CDR2 SQIVND (reference sequence). Trimming took 9 bases from V and 3 from J, leaving 14 bases between them. The CDR3 DNA reads as TGTGCCAGCAAGGACAGTCTCGCTAATGAAAAACTGTTTTTT. The encoded protein is CASKDSLANEKLFF.

The chain links TRBV5-1 to TRBJ2-1, with TRBD2 matching over 10 bases. The CDR3 has 16 residues. The germline CDR1 and CDR2 sequences are SGHRS and YFSETQ. Trimming took 2 bases from V and 2 from J; bases not matched to a gene: 4. CDR3 region: CASSFTSGNAYNEQFF. CDR3 coding DNA: TGCGCCAGCAGCTTTACTAGCGGGAATGCCTACAATGAGCAGTTCTTC. The variable domain in full, completed from reference TRBV5-1 and TRBJ2-1, reads KAGVTQTPRYLIKTRGQQVTLSCSPISGHRSVSWYQQTPGQGLQFLFEYFSETQRNKGNFPGRFSGRQFSNSRSEMNVSTLELGDSALYLCASSFTSGNAYNEQFFGPGTRLTVL.

The V and J genes are TRBV4-1 and TRBJ2-3; TRBD2 aligns across 12 bases. The CDR3 has 19 residues. Germline assignment: CDR1 MGHRA and CDR2 YSYEKL. Trimming at V came to 1 base and at J to 0 bases, leaving 8 bases not matched to a gene. CDR3 DNA sequence: TGCGCCAGCAGCCAAGGTTCTAGCGGGAGGGGCCTCAGCACAGATACGCAGTATTTT. Protein: CASSQGSSGRGLSTDTQYF.

The chain carries TRBV5-4 and TRBJ2-5, with TRBD1 identical over 8 bases. The end of the DNA is better explained by TRBJ2-7, so the J call may be wrong. CDR3 size: 15 residues. Germline V gene data show CDR1 as SGHNT and CDR2 as YYREEE (reference sequence). In DNA form, the CDR3 reads TGTGCCAGCCGCGACCCGGGACAGGCGACCTACGAGCAGTACTTC. Translated: CASRDPGQATYEQYF.

The chain is built from TRBV9 and TRBJ2-2; 8 nucleotides agree with TRBD2. The CDR3 runs 17 residues. After removal of 3 bases from V and 0 bases from J, the junction contained 7 bases not matched to a gene. CDR1 is SGDLS and CDR2 is YYNGEE in the germline V gene. DNA for the CDR3: TGTGCCAGCAGCGCCCCGGGACTAGGGACGAACACCGGGGAGCTGTTTTTT. Translation: CASSAPGLGTNTGELFF.

This rearrangement joins TRBV21-1 to TRBJ1-5. TRBV21-1 is an annotated pseudogene. This CDR3 comprises 18 residues. The CDR3, as DNA: TGTGCCAGCAGCAAAGGACAGGGAGGGTTATCCCTCAATCAGCCCCAGCATTTT. Its translation: CASSKGQGGLSLNQPQHF.

The rearrangement uses TRBV30 and TRBJ2-6; a weak D match, TRBD1 (5 bases). CDR1 and CDR2 from the germline V gene are GTSNPN and SVGIG (reference sequence). The CDR3 totals 15 residues. V dropped 0 bases and J dropped 3 bases, with 9 bases sitting between them. As DNA, the CDR3 is TGTGCCTGGAGTGTAAGGGGTTTTGGGGCCAACGTCCTGACTTTC. This translates into CAWSVRGFGANVLTF.

The chain recombines TRBV6-1 with TRBJ1-1; 8 nucleotides agree with TRBD1. The germline gives CDR1 MNHNS, CDR2 SASEGT. The V and J ends lost 0 bases and 0 bases, in that order; junction bases with no gene match: 6. The CDR3 is 17 residues long. This CDR3 is CASSEASTGGMNTEAFF. CDR3 coding DNA: TGTGCCAGCAGTGAAGCGAGTACAGGGGGTATGAACACTGAAGCTTTCTTT.

This clone was counted a few times. As DNA, the CDR3 is TGTGCCAGCAGCTTAGGGGCGGGGATGAACACTGAAGCTTTCTTT. Protein product: CASSLGAGMNTEAFF. This chain connects TRBV7-6 to TRBJ1-1; D remains unclear. V lost 1 base to trimming and J lost 0 bases, with 9 bases between them. CDR3 length: 15 residues. Germline lookup yields CDR1 SGHVS and CDR2 FNYEAQ.

The chain is built from TRBV5-1 and TRBJ1-2; possibly TRBD1 for D (5 bases). V was cut by 4 bases and J by 4 bases, with 17 bases left in between. Germline values: CDR1 SGHRS, CDR2 YFSETQ. This CDR3 comprises 15 residues. As DNA, the CDR3 is TGCGCCAGCAGCAAAGCAGGCAGGGAGGTCTATGGCTACACCTTC. Its protein is CASSKAGREVYGYTF.

The chain recombines TRBV6-6 with TRBJ1-2; 10 bases align to TRBD1. Germline assignment: CDR1 MNHNY and CDR2 SVGAGI (reference sequence). The CDR3 consists of 13 residues. V lost 5 bases to trimming and J lost 8 bases; unmatched junction nucleotides: 5. For the CDR3, the DNA is TGTGCCAGCAGTGACGGGACAGGGGCAGGCTACACCTTC. As protein: CASSDGTGAGYTF.

This clone appeared a single time. This rearrangement joins TRBV27 to TRBJ2-1; the match to TRBD2 covers 7 bases. The CDR3 sequence is 17 residues long. V lost 3 bases, J lost 3 bases, and 11 bases stayed unmatched. The germline CDR1 and CDR2 sequences are MNHEY and SMNVEV (reference sequence). Written as DNA, the CDR3 is TGTGCCAGCAGTTTTGTCTGGCGGGAGTGGGGCTACAATGAGCAGTTCTTC. Amino acid sequence: CASSFVWREWGYNEQFF.